Listed below are T cell receptor beta chains from one sample, sequenced in a study of T-cell reconstitution after alpha-beta-depleted transplantation in children. TCRdb reprocessed the PCR reads with MiXCR, giving one entry per CDR3 protein. Of just under 350,000 distinct CDR3 sequences listed, roughly 16% are singletons. Sequencing was performed on PBMCs, mostly from graft donor cells, taken 360 days after TCRalphabeta/CD19-depleted stem cell transplant. Receptors were obtained from a male patient aged 2-15 years who had a stem cell transplant for acute lymphoblastic leukemia, so the T cells may come from the graft donor. Each CDR3 is given with its conserved first and last residue. Fields, in order: D gene, clone size, J gene, V gene, CDR3 protein, CDR3 DNA. The D gene is left open where the match is weak. Only some rows state a clone size, as once, few, many or a class for expanded clones.

D: NA
size: NA
J: TRBJ2-5
V: TRBV7-3
CDR3: CASSLIREETQYF
DNA: TGTGCCAGCAGCTTAATAAGGGAAGAGACCCAGTACTTC

D: TRBD2
size: NA
J: TRBJ2-1
V: TRBV6-4
CDR3: CASRLRVLGLAGSSYHSYNEQFF
DNA: TGTGCCAGCAGACTCCGGGTTCTAGGACTAGCGGGTTCCTCTTACCACTCCTACAATGAGCAGTTCTTC

D: TRBD2
size: NA
J: TRBJ2-1
V: TRBV5-6
CDR3: CASRSGRAYNEQFF
DNA: TGTGCCAGCCGGAGCGGGAGGGCCTACAATGAGCAGTTCTTC

D: NA
size: few
J: TRBJ2-3
V: TRBV15
CDR3: CATSPLSGYTDTQYF
DNA: TGTGCCACCAGCCCTCTAAGCGGGTACACAGATACGCAGTATTTT

D: TRBD2
size: few
J: TRBJ2-1
V: TRBV4-1
CDR3: CASSQVRPGLAGDRLYNEQFF
DNA: TGCGCCAGCAGCCAAGTCCGCCCGGGACTAGCGGGAGATCGCCTTTACAATGAGCAGTTCTTC

D: NA
size: NA
J: TRBJ1-1
V: TRBV10-2
CDR3: CASKSDTEAFF
DNA: TGCGCCAGCAAAAGCGACACTGAAGCTTTCTTT

D: NA
size: NA
J: TRBJ2-1
V: TRBV29-1
CDR3: CSVERLALYNEQFF
DNA: TGCAGCGTTGAAAGGTTAGCGTTGTACAATGAGCAGTTCTTC

D: TRBD2
size: NA
J: TRBJ2-5
V: TRBV28
CDR3: CASRLSGAQETQYF
DNA: TGTGCCAGCAGGCTTAGCGGGGCCCAAGAGACCCAGTACTTC

D: TRBD1
size: NA
J: TRBJ1-6
V: TRBV6-5
CDR3: CASSYGGGLTYNSPLHF
DNA: TGTGCCAGCAGTTACGGAGGGGGCCTGACCTATAATTCACCCCTCCACTTT

D: TRBD2
size: many
J: TRBJ2-3
V: TRBV5-1
CDR3: CASSLFNSGSADTQYF
DNA: TGCGCCAGCAGCTTGTTCAATAGCGGGAGCGCGGATACGCAGTATTTT

D: TRBD2
size: many
J: TRBJ2-5
V: TRBV24-1
CDR3: CATSDPRHPSGQETQYF
DNA: TGTGCCACCAGTGATCCAAGACACCCTAGCGGTCAAGAGACCCAGTACTTC

D: TRBD1
size: NA
J: TRBJ2-1
V: TRBV7-2
CDR3: CASSLPVFPDRVSWSSYNEQFF
DNA: TGTGCCAGCAGCTTACCAGTATTCCCGGACAGGGTCAGCTGGAGCTCCTACAATGAGCAGTTCTTC

D: TRBD2
size: few
J: TRBJ2-1
V: TRBV12-3/TRBV12-4
CDR3: CASSLRLAGAYNEQFF
DNA: TGTGCCAGCAGTTTAAGGCTAGCGGGGGCCTACAATGAGCAGTTCTTC

D: TRBD2
size: many
J: TRBJ2-1
V: TRBV29-1
CDR3: CSVEDLIAGGPDNEQFF
DNA: TGCAGCGTTGAAGACCTGATAGCGGGAGGGCCAGACAATGAGCAGTTCTTC

D: TRBD2
size: few
J: TRBJ2-1
V: TRBV28
CDR3: CASSLWTSGFYNEQFF
DNA: TGTGCCAGCAGTTTATGGACTAGCGGATTCTACAATGAGCAGTTCTTC

D: TRBD2
size: many
J: TRBJ2-7
V: TRBV5-5
CDR3: CASSLQGGRDYEQYF
DNA: TGTGCCAGCAGCTTACAAGGCGGGAGAGACTACGAGCAGTACTTC

D: TRBD1
size: NA
J: TRBJ2-2
V: TRBV6-1
CDR3: CASRQGQGNTGELFF
DNA: TGTGCCAGCAGGCAGGGACAGGGCAACACCGGGGAGCTGTTTTTT

D: NA
size: NA
J: TRBJ1-5
V: TRBV20-1
CDR3: CSARDQGWYNQPQHF
DNA: TGCAGTGCTAGAGACCAGGGGTGGTACAATCAGCCCCAGCATTTT

D: NA
size: NA
J: TRBJ1-1
V: TRBV7-3
CDR3: CASSAQGKNTEAFF
DNA: TGTGCCAGCAGCGCACAGGGCAAGAACACTGAAGCTTTCTTT

D: NA
size: NA
J: TRBJ2-5
V: TRBV28
CDR3: CASSLIQGKTQYF
DNA: TGTGCCAGCAGTTTGATTCAGGGAAAGACCCAGTACTTC

D: NA
size: few
J: TRBJ2-7
V: TRBV15
CDR3: CATSRDWAYEQYF
DNA: TGTGCCACCAGCAGAGACTGGGCCTACGAGCAGTACTTC

D: NA
size: few
J: TRBJ1-4
V: TRBV20-1
CDR3: CSAPGQGDYNEKLFF
DNA: TGCAGTGCCCCGGGACAAGGGGATTATAATGAAAAACTGTTTTTT

D: NA
size: many
J: TRBJ2-7
V: TRBV27
CDR3: CASTPFQGRGKYEQYF
DNA: TGTGCCAGCACCCCCTTTCAGGGTAGGGGGAAGTACGAGCAGTACTTC

D: TRBD1
size: few
J: TRBJ2-7
V: TRBV4-3
CDR3: CASSRNRGRVYEQYF
DNA: TGCGCCAGCAGCCGAAACAGGGGGCGGGTCTACGAGCAGTACTTC

D: NA
size: NA
J: TRBJ2-5
V: TRBV30
CDR3: CAWSTLETQYF
DNA: TGTGCCTGGAGTACACTAGAGACCCAGTACTTC

D: TRBD2
size: NA
J: TRBJ2-3
V: TRBV20-1
CDR3: CSARTSGDGSQYF
DNA: TGCAGTGCCCGGACTAGCGGAGATGGGTCTCAGTATTTT

D: NA
size: many
J: TRBJ2-1
V: TRBV20-1
CDR3: CSARPVPGRHSYNEQFF
DNA: TGCAGTGCTAGACCCGTTCCGGGACGTCACTCCTACAATGAGCAGTTCTTC

D: TRBD2
size: NA
J: TRBJ2-4
V: TRBV11-3
CDR3: CASSFRGGAKNIQYF
DNA: TGTGCCAGCAGCTTTCGGGGGGGAGCCAAAAACATTCAGTACTTC

D: TRBD2
size: few
J: TRBJ2-3
V: TRBV5-1
CDR3: CASSPGTMGPDTQYF
DNA: TGCGCCAGCAGCCCCGGGACTATGGGTCCAGATACGCAGTATTTT

D: TRBD1
size: few
J: TRBJ1-5
V: TRBV5-6
CDR3: CASSLGQGPQHF
DNA: TGTGCCAGCAGCTTGGGACAGGGGCCCCAGCATTTT

D: TRBD1
size: few
J: TRBJ1-2
V: TRBV4-3
CDR3: CASSQDRTGNGYTF
DNA: TGCGCCAGCAGCCAAGATAGGACAGGGAATGGCTACACCTTC

D: TRBD2
size: NA
J: TRBJ2-1
V: TRBV4-1
CDR3: CASSQVVRETSGSYNEQFF
DNA: TGCGCCAGCAGCCAAGTTGTCAGGGAAACTAGCGGGTCGTACAATGAGCAGTTCTTC

D: NA
size: NA
J: TRBJ2-7
V: TRBV25-1
CDR3: CASSGRGRQYF
DNA: TGTGCCAGCAGTGGTAGGGGACGGCAGTACTTC

D: NA
size: few
J: TRBJ2-5
V: TRBV20-1
CDR3: CSARWGQETQYF
DNA: TGCAGTGCTAGATGGGGTCAAGAGACCCAGTACTTC

D: TRBD1
size: NA
J: TRBJ2-5
V: TRBV28
CDR3: CASSLEEGTVKETQYF
DNA: TGTGCCAGCAGTTTAGAGGAAGGGACAGTAAAAGAGACCCAGTACTTC

D: TRBD1
size: few
J: TRBJ2-7
V: TRBV29-1
CDR3: CSVDDRVGEQYF
DNA: TGCAGCGTTGATGACAGGGTTGGGGAGCAGTACTTC

D: NA
size: NA
J: TRBJ2-5
V: TRBV9
CDR3: CASSGGRGGETQYF
DNA: TGTGCCAGCAGCGGCGGTAGAGGAGGAGAGACCCAGTACTTC

D: NA
size: few
J: TRBJ2-7
V: TRBV4-2
CDR3: CASSQQQEYSYEQYF
DNA: TGTGCCAGCAGCCAACAACAGGAATACTCCTACGAGCAGTACTTC

D: NA
size: few
J: TRBJ2-1
V: TRBV12-3/TRBV12-4
CDR3: CASSLEGGEVNEQFF
DNA: TGTGCCAGCAGTTTAGAAGGGGGGGAGGTCAATGAGCAGTTCTTC

D: TRBD2
size: many
J: TRBJ2-1
V: TRBV12-3/TRBV12-4
CDR3: CASSLAGSIYNEQFF
DNA: TGTGCCAGCAGCCTAGCGGGATCCATCTACAATGAGCAGTTCTTC

D: NA
size: few
J: TRBJ1-4
V: TRBV20-1
CDR3: CSATSPLNEKLFF
DNA: TGCAGTGCTACTTCCCCCCTTAATGAAAAACTGTTTTTT

D: NA
size: many
J: TRBJ2-1
V: TRBV4-3
CDR3: CASSHPTSNEQFF
DNA: TGCGCCAGCAGCCATCCTACTAGCAATGAGCAGTTCTTC

D: TRBD2
size: NA
J: TRBJ2-7
V: TRBV10-3
CDR3: CAISEPEPLGLGAYEQYF
DNA: TGTGCCATCAGTGAGCCCGAGCCCCTGGGACTAGGCGCCTACGAGCAGTACTTC

D: TRBD2
size: NA
J: TRBJ2-3
V: TRBV2
CDR3: CASNLPWASGADTQYF
DNA: TGTGCCAGCAACCTCCCATGGGCTAGCGGAGCAGATACGCAGTATTTT

D: TRBD1
size: NA
J: TRBJ2-7
V: TRBV28
CDR3: CASSFGQGRAEQYF
DNA: TGTGCCAGCAGTTTCGGACAGGGAAGGGCCGAGCAGTACTTC

D: TRBD2
size: NA
J: TRBJ2-1
V: TRBV6-2/TRBV6-3
CDR3: CASNPTGASGSEQFF
DNA: TGTGCCAGCAATCCGACGGGAGCCAGCGGGAGTGAGCAGTTCTTC

D: NA
size: NA
J: TRBJ2-2
V: TRBV7-2
CDR3: CASSLLGAGELFF
DNA: TGTGCCAGCAGCTTATTGGGTGCCGGGGAGCTGTTTTTT

D: NA
size: many
J: TRBJ2-3
V: TRBV7-6
CDR3: CASTSRRIGDTQYF
DNA: TGTGCCAGCACTTCGCGTAGGATAGGGGATACGCAGTATTTT

D: NA
size: NA
J: TRBJ2-5
V: TRBV7-9
CDR3: CASSLHGTQQETQYF
DNA: TGTGCCAGCAGCTTGCACGGGACACAACAAGAGACCCAGTACTTC

D: TRBD2
size: NA
J: TRBJ2-3
V: TRBV29-1
CDR3: CSVVPGLDSDTQYF
DNA: TGCAGCGTGGTTCCGGGACTAGACTCGGATACGCAGTATTTT

D: NA
size: NA
J: TRBJ2-1
V: TRBV9
CDR3: CASSRLGAVDSYNEQFF
DNA: TGTGCCAGCAGTCGCTTGGGTGCGGTCGACTCCTACAATGAGCAGTTCTTC

D: TRBD2
size: few
J: TRBJ2-7
V: TRBV4-3
CDR3: CASSQEYPLAGAFEQYF
DNA: TGCGCCAGCAGCCAAGAATACCCACTAGCGGGAGCCTTCGAGCAGTACTTC

D: NA
size: few
J: TRBJ2-1
V: TRBV28
CDR3: CASSPAAAGLAYNEQFF
DNA: TGTGCCAGCAGCCCAGCAGCGGCAGGGCTAGCCTACAATGAGCAGTTCTTC

D: TRBD1
size: NA
J: TRBJ2-7
V: TRBV29-1
CDR3: CSAPRTGTIYEQYF
DNA: TGCAGCGCCCCCCGGACAGGGACAATCTACGAGCAGTACTTC

D: NA
size: few
J: TRBJ2-2
V: TRBV12-3/TRBV12-4
CDR3: CASRPMEGAGELFF
DNA: TGTGCCAGCAGGCCCATGGAGGGTGCCGGGGAGCTGTTTTTT

D: NA
size: many
J: TRBJ2-1
V: TRBV4-3
CDR3: CASSQDGGPPYNEQFF
DNA: TGCGCCAGCAGCCAAGACGGAGGACCCCCCTACAATGAGCAGTTCTTC

D: TRBD1
size: few
J: TRBJ1-4
V: TRBV20-1
CDR3: CSARMGQGAGEKLFF
DNA: TGCAGTGCTAGAATGGGGCAGGGGGCGGGTGAAAAACTGTTTTTT

D: NA
size: many
J: TRBJ2-7
V: TRBV27
CDR3: CASSSSGGYEQYF
DNA: TGTGCCAGCAGTTCTTCCGGGGGTTACGAGCAGTACTTC

D: NA
size: NA
J: TRBJ2-2
V: TRBV27
CDR3: CASSSQAENTGELFF
DNA: TGTGCCAGCAGTTCCCAAGCGGAAAACACCGGGGAGCTGTTTTTT

D: NA
size: NA
J: TRBJ2-7
V: TRBV7-3
CDR3: CASSLGPLGEQYF
DNA: TGTGCCAGCAGCTTAGGTCCACTCGGCGAGCAGTACTTC